Presented here are 4 T cell receptor beta chains from one specimen sequenced in a study of technical replicates of blood from a few donors (TCRdb year 2017). Library construction relied on the immunoSEQ multiplex PCR assay. TCRdb stores this immuneACCESS table with in-frame sequences only. Part of the clones is absent; in the studies checked, under half of the shortfall reflects unresolved V genes, and no reason is known for the rest. The sample yields more than 90,000 clones; roughly 95% were counted once. The ten largest clonotypes hold roughly 0.34% of the sample. Sequencing was carried out using T cells isolated from PBMCs. The receptors were gathered from a human donor in good health.

This chain joins TRBV11-1 and TRBJ1-1, with 7 bases that match TRBD1. Germline V lookup: CDR1 SGHAT, CDR2 FQDESV (reference sequence). V lost 2 bases to trimming and J lost 4 bases; unmatched junction nucleotides: 10. The CDR3 is made up of 16 amino acids. The CDR3 DNA follows: TGTGCCAGCAGCTTAAGTCTGACAGGGTATTTCACTGAAGCTTTCTTT. Its protein is CASSLSLTGYFTEAFF.

This rearrangement joins TRBV27 to TRBJ2-1, with D tentatively TRBD2 (5 bases). The CDR3 loop spans 14 amino acids. Germline assignment: CDR1 MNHEY and CDR2 SMNVEV (reference sequence). The germline V and J ends were trimmed by 6 bases and 10 bases, with 19 bases remaining between them. CDR3 bases: TGTGCCAGCAGATACGGACTTGACGGCGACGAGCAGTTCTTC. Translation: CASRYGLDGDEQFF.

The rearrangement uses TRBV28 and TRBJ2-1, with 8 bases matching TRBD2. The CDR3 has 14 amino acids. The ends lost 11 bases at V and 7 bases at J; junction bases unmatched: 13. Germline V gives CDR1 MDHEN, CDR2 SYDVKM. This CDR3 is CALESGSTSNEQFF. DNA for the CDR3: TGTGCCCTAGAAAGCGGGAGTACATCGAATGAGCAGTTCTTC.

The chain combines TRBV6-4 with TRBJ2-6; D is possibly TRBD1 (6 bases). In germline, CDR1 is MRHNA, CDR2 SNTAGT. The V end lost 0 bases, the J end lost 0 bases, and 9 bases lay between the germline ends. This CDR3 spans 17 amino acids. The CDR3 loop reads CASSDSGRGSGANVLTF. The CDR3 DNA sequence: TGTGCCAGCAGTGACTCCGGCAGGGGCTCTGGGGCCAACGTCCTGACTTTC.